One sample yielded the 13 T cell receptor beta chains listed below, sequenced in a study of CD8 T cells in ankylosing spondylitis. TCRdb re-analysed the 5' RACE reads in MiXCR, keeping a single row per CDR3 protein. The repertoire includes roughly 42,000 distinct CDR3 sequences, roughly 2.6% of them detected once, and 4% to 5.5% sits in the top ten. Sequenced material: blood, either unsorted or a sorted T cell fraction (not recorded which). The receptors shown here come from a male donor with ankylosing spondylitis or in good health (not recorded which).

This clonotype is a singleton in its sample. The chain uses TRBV9 and TRBJ2-2, with 11 bases lining up with TRBD2. This CDR3 contains 14 residues. The germline V gene encodes CDR1 SGDLS and CDR2 YYNGEE. Germline trimming cut 6 bases from V and 4 bases from J; bases unmatched to any gene: 2. CDR3 DNA sequence: TGTGCCAGCAACGGACTAGCGGGCACCGGGGAGCTGTTTTTT. Its translation: CASNGLAGTGELFF. The full variable domain, in which reference TRBV9 and TRBJ2-2 provide the parts outside the CDR3, is DSGVTQTPKHLITATGQRVTLRCSPRSGDLSVYWYQQSLDQGLQFLIQYYNGEERAKGNILERFSAQQFPDLHSELNLSSLELGDSALYFCASNGLAGTGELFFGEGSRLTVL.

The sample holds many counts of this clonotype. The genes are TRBV9 and TRBJ2-7; TRBD2 agrees at 10 bases. V gave up 0 bases and J gave up 0 bases; unmatched junction bases: 6. CDR3 length: 17 residues. Germline V CDR1 and CDR2: SGDLS, YYNGEE. The CDR3 DNA is TGTGCCAGCAGCGTAGGCGGTGCTAGCGGGAGCTCCTACGAGCAGTACTTC. Its protein product is CASSVGGASGSSYEQYF. Full variable domain (rest looked up from reference TRBV9 and TRBJ2-7): DSGVTQTPKHLITATGQRVTLRCSPRSGDLSVYWYQQSLDQGLQFLIQYYNGEERAKGNILERFSAQQFPDLHSELNLSSLELGDSALYFCASSVGGASGSSYEQYFGPGTRLTVT.

There are many counts of this clonotype. This chain uses TRBV9 with TRBJ2-1; D call uncertain. V was trimmed by 3 bases and J by 0 bases, leaving 10 bases between them. The CDR3 loop spans 15 amino acids. The germline V gene encodes CDR1 SGDLS and CDR2 YYNGEE. The DNA for the CDR3 is TGTGCCAGCAGCGCAAAGACGCTCTCCTACAATGAGCAGTTCTTC. Amino acid sequence: CASSAKTLSYNEQFF.

This clonotype was seen more than once but under ten times. The chain links TRBV9 to TRBJ2-1; D possibly corresponds to TRBD2 (5 bases). The V gene lost 2 bases and the J gene lost 4 bases, with 16 bases spanning the gap. This CDR3 contains 16 residues. The germline CDR1 and CDR2 sequences are SGDLS and YYNGEE. CDR3 nucleotides: TGTGCCAGCAGCGTTAGAGAAAGCGGCTCGTACAATGAGCAGTTCTTC. It yields the protein CASSVRESGSYNEQFF.

This clonotype was seen ten or more times. The chain has TRBV9 and TRBJ2-7; 11 bases are shared with TRBD2. Trimming at V came to 0 bases and at J to 6 bases, leaving 17 bases not matched to a gene. The CDR3 is 19 amino acids. Germline CDR1 is SGDLS and CDR2 is YYNGEE. CDR3 residues: CASSVVGSTGTSGFPEQYF. In DNA form, the CDR3 reads TGTGCCAGCAGCGTAGTCGGTTCTACCGGGACTAGCGGCTTCCCCGAGCAGTACTTC. The variable domain in full, completed from reference TRBV9 and TRBJ2-7, reads DSGVTQTPKHLITATGQRVTLRCSPRSGDLSVYWYQQSLDQGLQFLIQYYNGEERAKGNILERFSAQQFPDLHSELNLSSLELGDSALYFCASSVVGSTGTSGFPEQYFGPGTRLTVT.

This clonotype came up many times. The gene calls are TRBV9 and TRBJ2-6; D perhaps matches TRBD2 (5 bases). CDR1 and CDR2 from the germline V gene are SGDLS and YYNGEE. Trimming left V 0 bases short and J 0 bases short, with 16 bases between. The CDR3 runs 19 residues. The CDR3 region has the DNA TGTGCCAGCAGCGTAGCGGCAGGAGGTGCTAACTCTGGGGCCAACGTCCTGACTTTC. It is translated as CASSVAAGGANSGANVLTF.

Details on this clonotype: Possible read error: a much larger clone is one base away. The J gene is TRBJ2-7, the V gene TRBV9; D may be TRBD2 (6 bases). Trimming left V 3 bases short and J 4 bases short, with 14 bases between. CDR1 is SGDLS, CDR2 YYNGEE, per germline. This CDR3 region has 14 residues. This CDR3 reads CASSASARLYEQYF. The CDR3 DNA reads as TGTGCCAGCAGCGCTAGCGCGAGGCTATACGAGCAGTACTTC.

This clonotype was seen at least ten times. This rearrangement joins TRBV9 to TRBJ1-6; D might be TRBD1 (6 bases). The V end was cut by 2 bases, the J end by 9 bases, with 12 bases between. Germline values: CDR1 SGDLS, CDR2 YYNGEE. This CDR3 has 14 amino acids. CDR3 residues: CASSVGGSASPLHF. The CDR3 DNA sequence: TGTGCCAGCAGCGTCGGGGGCTCTGCTTCACCCCTCCACTTT.

This clonotype was counted at least ten times. The rearrangement joins TRBV9 to TRBJ2-5; 7 positions match TRBD1. Germline CDR1 and CDR2: SGDLS and YYNGEE. This CDR3 has 15 amino acids. Losses at the gene ends were 4 bases for V and 0 bases for J; bases not matched to a gene: 6. In nucleotides, the CDR3 is TGTGCCAGCAGCACACAGGGGACCAACCAAGAGACCCAGTACTTC. This sequence encodes CASSTQGTNQETQYF.

The sample holds many counts of this clonotype. V gene TRBV9 combines with J gene TRBJ2-7; a possible D gene is TRBD2 (6 bases). The CDR3 loop spans 15 amino acids. Germline V lookup: CDR1 SGDLS, CDR2 YYNGEE. V was cut by 2 bases and J by 6 bases, with 18 bases left in between. The CDR3 bases are TGTGCCAGCAGCGTTAGTTTGACTAGTGGAGGCGAGCAGTACTTC. It is translated as CASSVSLTSGGEQYF.

This clonotype was found many times. The V gene is TRBV9, the J gene TRBJ1-4, with a possible D match to TRBD1 (6 bases). There are 15 residues in the CDR3. Per germline, CDR1 SGDLS and CDR2 YYNGEE. The V end was cut by 4 bases, the J end by 4 bases, with 14 bases between. CDR3 residues: CASSTTGWGNEKLFF. CDR3 DNA sequence: TGTGCCAGCAGCACAACAGGGTGGGGTAATGAAAAACTGTTTTTT.

Ten or more counts support this clonotype. The chain employs TRBV9 and TRBJ1-2; unclear D gene. The CDR3 contains 16 residues. V lost 0 bases to trimming and J lost 7 bases, with 19 bases between them. The V gene's germline CDR1 is SGDLS and CDR2 YYNGEE. Here the CDR3 DNA reads TGTGCCAGCAGCGTAGCTTCGAGGCTTTATTCGGGTGGCTACACCTTC. Translating it yields CASSVASRLYSGGYTF.

In its sample, this clonotype was seen many times. CDR3 region: CASSVAPNTEAFF. The CDR3 DNA reads as TGTGCCAGCAGCGTAGCCCCGAACACTGAAGCTTTCTTT. The chain has TRBV9 and TRBJ1-1; D ambiguous. Germline assignment: CDR1 SGDLS and CDR2 YYNGEE. CDR3 size: 13 residues. V shed 0 bases and J shed 1 base, with 4 bases lying between them.